These 13 T cell receptor beta chains were sequenced from one sample in a study of glioma-infiltrating T cells after dendritic cell vaccination. Sequenced by immunoSEQ multiplex PCR; TCRdb stores in-frame clones only, minus some. The sample lists more than 85,000 clones, more than 75% occurring once. This specimen consisted of blood, obtained before dendritic cell vaccination. All receptors come from a human donor with glioblastoma.

The V call is TRBV18, the J call TRBJ2-3; TRBD2 matches at 7 bases. After removal of 2 bases from V and 4 bases from J, the junction contained 6 bases not matched to a gene. The CDR3 is 15 amino acids. In germline, CDR1 is KGHSH, CDR2 LQKENI. CDR3 in DNA: TGTGCCAGCTCACCAATGGCGGGAGTGCCAGATACGCAGTATTTT. The encoded protein is CASSPMAGVPDTQYF.

The chain recombines TRBV7-9 with TRBJ2-7; 8 positions match TRBD1. CDR3 length: 14 amino acids. Germline V gene sequence: CDR1 SEHNR, CDR2 FQNEAQ (reference sequence). V trimming: 4 bases; J trimming: 2 bases; junction bases outside the gene matches: 4. The CDR3 sequence: CASSSGTGTYEQYF. CDR3 bases: TGTGCCAGCAGCTCCGGGACAGGTACCTACGAGCAGTACTTC.

V and J are TRBV19 and TRBJ1-2; 7 bases map to TRBD1. The CDR3 runs 13 residues. Germline CDR1 is LNHDA and CDR2 is SQIVND (reference sequence). V lost 6 bases to trimming and J lost 4 bases; unmatched junction nucleotides: 5. As DNA, the CDR3 is TGTGCCAGTAGGTGGACAGGACCCTATGGCTACACCTTC. Amino acid sequence: CASRWTGPYGYTF.

Details on this clone: A junction boundary mismatches the germline segment, possibly from a read error. The chain uses TRBV6-1 and TRBJ2-7; a weak D match, TRBD1 (5 bases). CDR3 size: 13 residues. Germline V gives CDR1 MNHNS, CDR2 SASEGT. The CDR3 DNA is TGTGACAGCAGTGCCGACAGAGTGTACGAGCAGTACTTC. Its translation is CDSSADRVYEQYF.

The chain couples TRBV4-1 to TRBJ2-1; TRBD1 is a possible D gene (6 bases). The V end lost 2 bases, the J end lost 3 bases, and 14 bases lay between the germline ends. Germline assignment: CDR1 MGHRA and CDR2 YSYEKL. The CDR3 totals 16 residues. The CDR3 region has the DNA TGCGCCAGCAGCCAAACTTCCACAGGGAACTACAATGAGCAGTTCTTC. This gives the protein CASSQTSTGNYNEQFF.

By its share, this clone is medium-sized (0.01 to 0.1%). Other DNA sequences in the same sample also yield this CDR3. The V gene is TRBV9, the J gene TRBJ2-3; no definite D call. CDR3 length: 13 amino acids. In germline, CDR1 is SGDLS, CDR2 YYNGEE. The V end lost 0 bases, the J end lost 4 bases, and 6 bases lay between the germline ends. The CDR3 sequence is CASSVGSPDTQYF. The CDR3 DNA follows: TGTGCCAGCAGCGTAGGAAGCCCAGATACGCAGTATTTT.

For the CDR3, the DNA is TGTGCCAGCAGCGCCAATTCAGGGTACTATGGCTACACCTTC. It codes for CASSANSGYYGYTF. This sequence joins TRBV9 and TRBJ1-2; TRBD1 might be the D (5 bases). The length of the CDR3 is 14 residues. Germline-derived CDR1 and CDR2 are SGDLS and YYNGEE. V dropped 3 bases and J dropped 3 bases, with 12 bases sitting between them.

This rearrangement joins TRBV19 to TRBJ2-3, with a possible D match to TRBD2 (5 bases). The V gene's germline CDR1 is LNHDA and CDR2 SQIVND (reference sequence). The length of the CDR3 is 14 residues. The V end was cut by 6 bases, the J end by 2 bases, with 12 bases between. CDR3 protein: CASRPPGDTDTQYF. For the CDR3, the DNA is TGTGCCAGTAGGCCCCCCGGGGACACAGATACGCAGTATTTT.

The chain uses TRBV18 and TRBJ2-3, with 15 positions matching TRBD2. With V trimmed by 2 bases and J by 6 bases, 9 bases remained unmatched. The CDR3 length is 18 residues. The germline CDR1 and CDR2 sequences are KGHSH and LQKENI. CDR3 in DNA: TGTGCCAGCTCACCATCTTACGGACTAGCGGGGGGGAAGGATACGCAGTATTTT. Protein sequence: CASSPSYGLAGGKDTQYF.

The chain combines TRBV18 with TRBJ2-3; weak D call: TRBD1 (6 bases). The CDR3 is made up of 14 amino acids. CDR1 and CDR2 (germline): KGHSH, LQKENI. Trimming pared 4 bases from V and 2 bases from J, leaving 10 bases between. The CDR3 DNA reads as TGTGCCAGCTCACTGCGGACAGTCACAGATACGCAGTATTTT. Translating gives CASSLRTVTDTQYF.

The chain is built from TRBV2 and TRBJ2-7, with D unclear. V was clipped by 7 bases and J by 7 bases, with 14 bases between them. This CDR3 is 12 amino acids long. From germline, CDR1 is SNHLY and CDR2 FYNNEI. As DNA, the CDR3 is TGTGCCAGCACCGAGGTCCTCTGGGAGCAGTACTTC. Protein product: CASTEVLWEQYF.

This chain connects TRBV19 to TRBJ2-3; perhaps TRBD1 as D (6 bases). The CDR3 covers 15 residues. The ends were cut back, 5 bases at V and 0 bases at J, with 12 bases in the middle. Germline V gene sequence: CDR1 LNHDA, CDR2 SQIVND (reference sequence). The CDR3 protein is CASSAWTVSTDTQYF. Written as DNA, the CDR3 is TGTGCCAGTAGTGCCTGGACAGTAAGCACAGATACGCAGTATTTT.

This chain links TRBV7-3 with TRBJ2-1; the D is unclear. This CDR3 has 13 residues. Germline V gene sequence: CDR1 SGHTA, CDR2 FQGTGA. Trimming stripped 0 bases from V and 10 bases from J, with 10 bases between. This CDR3 is CASSLTGSPEQFF. The CDR3 DNA sequence: TGTGCCAGCAGCTTAACGGGCAGCCCCGAGCAGTTCTTC. The complete variable domain, with remaining parts taken from reference TRBV7-3 and TRBJ2-1, reads GAGVSQTPSNKVTEKGKYVELRCDPISGHTALYWYRQSLGQGPEFLIYFQGTGAADDSGLPNDRFFAVRPEGSVSTLKIQRTERGDSAVYLCASSLTGSPEQFFGPGTRLTVL.